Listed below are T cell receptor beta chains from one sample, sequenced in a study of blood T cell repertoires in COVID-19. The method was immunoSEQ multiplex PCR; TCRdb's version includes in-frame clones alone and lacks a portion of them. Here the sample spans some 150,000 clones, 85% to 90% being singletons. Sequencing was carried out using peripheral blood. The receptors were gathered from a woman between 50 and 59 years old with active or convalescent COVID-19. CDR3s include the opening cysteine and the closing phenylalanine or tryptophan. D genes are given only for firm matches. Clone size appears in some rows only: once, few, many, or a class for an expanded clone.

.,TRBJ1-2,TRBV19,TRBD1,TGTGCCAGTAGTACCCCATCAGGGGGCGTCCACTATGGCTACACCTTC,CASSTPSGGVHYGYTF
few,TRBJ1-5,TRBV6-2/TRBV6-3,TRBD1,TGTGCCAGCAGTTACTCGGGACAGAGGATCAATCAGCCCCAGCATTTT,CASSYSGQRINQPQHF
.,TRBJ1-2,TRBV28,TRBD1,TGTGCCAGCAGTCTACCAGGGGGCGGATATGGCTACACCTTC,CASSLPGGGYGYTF
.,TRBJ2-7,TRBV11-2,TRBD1,TGTGCCAGCAGCATTCAGGGACAGGGGCTCTACGAGCAGTACTTC,CASSIQGQGLYEQYF
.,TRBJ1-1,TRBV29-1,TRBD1,TGCAGCACTCGACAGGGGTCGTGGGGCACTGAAGCTTTCTTT,CSTRQGSWGTEAFF
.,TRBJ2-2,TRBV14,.,TGTGCCAGCAGCCAAACCCGCCGGACAGGGAGGGACGGGGAGCTGTTTTTT,CASSQTRRTGRDGELFF
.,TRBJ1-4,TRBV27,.,TGTGCCAGCAGTTTAGGGACTCTTAATGAAAAACTGTTTTTT,CASSLGTLNEKLFF
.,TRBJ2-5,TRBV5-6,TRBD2,TGTGCCAGCAGCTTGAGCGGGGGGGCCGAAGAGACCCAGTACTTC,CASSLSGGAEETQYF
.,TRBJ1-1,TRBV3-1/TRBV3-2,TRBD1,TGTGCCAGCAGCTACAGGGGATCTGAAGCTTTCTTT,CASSYRGSEAFF
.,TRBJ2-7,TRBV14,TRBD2,TGTGCCAGCAGCCAAGGGACTAGTTACGGAACTTACGAGCAGTACTTC,CASSQGTSYGTYEQYF
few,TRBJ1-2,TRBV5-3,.,TGTGCCAGAAGCTTGTGTGGGACTCTCTATGGCTACACCTTC,CARSLCGTLYGYTF
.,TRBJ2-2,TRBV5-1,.,TGCGCCAGCAGCCTACTCCCAGGGAACACCGGGGAGCTGTTTTTT,CASSLLPGNTGELFF
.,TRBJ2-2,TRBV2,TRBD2,TGTGCCAGCAGTGCACTAGCGGGGACCGGGGAGCTGTTTTTT,CASSALAGTGELFF
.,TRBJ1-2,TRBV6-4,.,TGTGCCAGCAGTGAAAGTGGCTTCCGGGGATACAGTGGCTACACCTTC,CASSESGFRGYSGYTF